This entry features one TCR beta chain sequence. The sample is drawn from a study of memory CD4+ T cells and cytomegalovirus serostatus. Study summary: Donors were healthy Belgian adults, 10 or so CMV seropositive and around 23 seronegative.

Clones were read by immunoSEQ multiplex PCR, and TCRdb kept only the in-frame ones, dropping some. The sample holds 75,000 to 95,000 clones, 65% to 85% seen once. Single viable CD3+CD4+CD8-CD45RO+ cells were sorted as the memory CD4+ T cells. The sample was memory CD4+ T cells from blood. The sequence was collected from an adult in good health and CMV-seronegative.

The chain's CDR3 is CASSSRGLDGYTF. The CDR3 DNA follows: TGTGCCAGCAGCTCGAGGGGTCTAGACGGCTACACCTTC. V gene TRBV7-3 combines with J gene TRBJ1-2; the D gene is possibly TRBD1 (5 bases). Looked up from germline, CDR1 is SGHTA and CDR2 is FQGTGA. The CDR3 spans 13 residues. The V and J ends lost 4 bases and 8 bases respectively, with 14 bases between them.